The entry that follows covers one TCR beta chain sequence. In germline, CDR1 is LNHDA, CDR2 SQIVND (reference sequence). Trimming removed 9 bases at V and 8 bases at J, with 23 bases between. The CDR3 runs to 16 residues. This entry is derived from a study of blood T cell repertoires in COVID-19. Study-level background: The samples span acute and convalescent COVID-19 from the United States, Italy and Spain. T cells, B-cell-depleted T cells, or PBMCs supplied cDNA or gDNA.

Source study methods: Using reference gene primer amplification, nucleated cell counts were estimated. Generated by immunoSEQ multiplex PCR, the TCRdb table keeps only in-frame clones and is missing some. That table supplies the V and J calls and clone size; D and trimming were determined from the DNA. The sample lists roughly 100,000 clones, over 75% occurring once. This chain uses TRBV19 with TRBJ1-6; weak D call: TRBD1 (5 bases). Specimen: peripheral blood. This clonotype was obtained from a human donor in a cohort sampled during active or convalescent COVID-19. CDR3 coding DNA: TGTGCCAGCCATCTCGGGGGGATACTTGGAGATTCACCCCTCCACTTT. It translates to CASHLGGILGDSPLHF. Full variable domain (outside the CDR3, taken from reference TRBV19 and TRBJ1-6): DGGITQSPKYLFRKEGQNVTLSCEQNLNHDAMYWYRQDPGQGLRLIYYSQIVNDFQKGDIAEGYSVSREKKESFPLTVTSAQKNPTAFYLCASHLGGILGDSPLHFGNGTRLTVT.